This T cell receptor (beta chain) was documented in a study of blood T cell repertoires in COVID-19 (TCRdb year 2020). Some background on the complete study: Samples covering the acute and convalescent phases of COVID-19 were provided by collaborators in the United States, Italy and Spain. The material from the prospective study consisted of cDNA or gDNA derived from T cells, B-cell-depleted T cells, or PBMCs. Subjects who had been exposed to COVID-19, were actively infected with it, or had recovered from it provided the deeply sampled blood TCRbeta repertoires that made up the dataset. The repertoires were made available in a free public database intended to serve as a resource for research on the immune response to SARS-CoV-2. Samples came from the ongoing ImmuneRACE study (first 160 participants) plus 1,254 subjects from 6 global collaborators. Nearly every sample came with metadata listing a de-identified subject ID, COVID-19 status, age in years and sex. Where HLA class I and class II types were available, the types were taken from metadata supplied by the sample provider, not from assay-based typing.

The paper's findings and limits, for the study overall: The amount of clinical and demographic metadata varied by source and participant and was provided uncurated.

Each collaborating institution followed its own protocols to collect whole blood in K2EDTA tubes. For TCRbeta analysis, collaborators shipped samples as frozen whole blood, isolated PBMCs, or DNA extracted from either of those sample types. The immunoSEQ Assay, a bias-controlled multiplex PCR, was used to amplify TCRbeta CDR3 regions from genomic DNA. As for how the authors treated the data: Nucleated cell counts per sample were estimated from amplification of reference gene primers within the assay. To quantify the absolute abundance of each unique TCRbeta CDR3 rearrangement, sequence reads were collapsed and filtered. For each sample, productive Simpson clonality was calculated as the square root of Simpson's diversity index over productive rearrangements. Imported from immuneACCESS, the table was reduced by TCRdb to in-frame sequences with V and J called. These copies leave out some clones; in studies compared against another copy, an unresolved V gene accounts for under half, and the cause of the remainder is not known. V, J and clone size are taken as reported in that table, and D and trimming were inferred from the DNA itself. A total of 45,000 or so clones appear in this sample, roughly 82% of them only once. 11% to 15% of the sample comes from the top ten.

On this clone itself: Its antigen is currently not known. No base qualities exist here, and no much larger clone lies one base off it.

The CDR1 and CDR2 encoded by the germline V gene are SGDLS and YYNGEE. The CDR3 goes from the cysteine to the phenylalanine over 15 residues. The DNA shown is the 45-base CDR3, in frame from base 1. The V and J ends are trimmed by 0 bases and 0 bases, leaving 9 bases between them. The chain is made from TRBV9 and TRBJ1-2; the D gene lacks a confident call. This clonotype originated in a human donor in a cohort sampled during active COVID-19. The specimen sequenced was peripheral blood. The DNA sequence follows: TGTGCCAGCAGCGTAGACCTGATAGCTAACTATGGCTACACCTTC. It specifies CASSVDLIANYGYTF.